This TCR beta chain emerged from a study of shared clonotypes between healthy human individuals. Regarding the study as a whole: In general, naive subsets displayed greater estimated richness than memory subsets did.

Between the trimmed V and J ends, which lost 1 base and 0 bases, there was a span of 6 bases. This CDR3 spans 14 amino acids. From germline, CDR1 is SEHNR and CDR2 FQNEAQ (reference sequence). An assay was performed, and its level was deep. Here immunoSEQ multiplex PCR was the method, and the copy in TCRdb shows in-frame clones only, minus some. Of millions of clones in the sample, approximately 95% were seen once. CD4+ cells yielded CD45RA+ naive and CD45RA-negative memory subsets. Concerning this clone itself: Its antigen remains unknown. Other DNA sequences in the sample encode the same CDR3.

The chain joins TRBV7-9 to TRBJ1-1, with D tentatively TRBD1 (5 bases). This sequence was found in a man between 18 and 29 years old in good health. Sequenced material: naive CD4+ T cells sorted from blood. Subset: CD45RA+ positively selected. The CDR3 reads CASSLGTMNTEAFF. The CDR3 nucleotides read TGTGCCAGCAGCTTAGGGACAATGAACACTGAAGCTTTCTTT.